Each of the 11 T cell receptor beta chains below was sequenced from the same sample in a study of T-cell reconstitution after alpha-beta-depleted transplantation in children. Molecular barcoding with unique molecular identifiers was used for the TCRbeta library. One entry per CDR3 protein, called by TCRdb with MiXCR from the PCR reads. This table has hundreds of thousands of distinct CDR3 sequences, around 17% appearing once. Sequencing used PBMCs from the stem cell graft donor, obtained from the stem cell graft. The receptors come from a human donor who donated a stem cell graft to a child with acute lymphoblastic leukemia.

The table lists this clonotype with a few counts. V gene TRBV5-1 combines with J gene TRBJ1-5, with 9 bases aligning to TRBD1. J gave up 2 bases and V 7 bases, and 7 bases lay outside the gene matches. The CDR3 runs to 15 residues. CDR1 and CDR2 from the germline V gene are SGHRS and YFSETQ. The CDR3 nucleotides are TGCGCCAGCGGCGTGGACAGGGGAGGCAATCAGCCCCAGCATTTT. Amino acids: CASGVDRGGNQPQHF.

The V gene is TRBV6-1, the J gene TRBJ2-3; 7 bases fit TRBD1. Germline CDR1 and CDR2: MNHNS and SASEGT. The CDR3 length is 17 residues. V gave up 4 bases and J gave up 4 bases; unmatched junction bases: 14. The CDR3 DNA reads TGTGCCAGCAGTGCGAGCGACAGGGAGTTCGGGCCAGATACGCAGTATTTT. It yields the protein CASSASDREFGPDTQYF.

V is TRBV14 and J is TRBJ2-1; D ambiguous. Trimming pared 4 bases from V and 2 bases from J, leaving 9 bases between. Germline CDR1 reads SGHDN; CDR2 reads FVKESK. The CDR3 has 14 amino acids. CDR3 amino acids: CASSRRAPYNEQFF. In DNA, the CDR3 is TGTGCCAGCAGCCGACGGGCCCCCTACAATGAGCAGTTCTTC.

The rearrangement links TRBV5-1 to TRBJ2-5, with 9 nucleotides matching TRBD1. Germline V gene data show CDR1 as SGHRS and CDR2 as YFSETQ. V lost 0 bases to trimming and J lost 1 base; unmatched junction nucleotides: 4. The CDR3 loop spans 16 amino acids. The CDR3 DNA follows: TGCGCCAGCAGCTTGGCGGTGACAGGGGGCCAAGAGACCCAGTACTTC. This codes for CASSLAVTGGQETQYF.

The table lists this clonotype with a few counts. The chain carries TRBV11-1 and TRBJ2-1; the D gene is possibly TRBD1 (6 bases). Per germline, CDR1 SGHAT and CDR2 FQDESV (reference sequence). V lost 2 bases to trimming and J lost 8 bases, with 25 bases between them. The length of the CDR3 is 18 residues. This chain's CDR3 is CASSLKPKETGQHYEQFF. CDR3 nucleotide sequence: TGTGCCAGCAGCTTAAAACCTAAGGAGACGGGACAACACTATGAGCAGTTCTTC.

The chain is built from TRBV24-1 and TRBJ2-2, with a weak D call TRBD1 (6 bases). Germline CDR1 is KGHDR and CDR2 is SFDVKD. The CDR3 covers 13 residues. V lost 11 bases and J 1 base, leaving 10 bases between the germline ends. In nucleotides, the CDR3 is TGTGCCAGCGAGGGACAGAACACCGGGGAGCTGTTTTTT. The encoded protein is CASEGQNTGELFF.

V is TRBV5-1 and J is TRBJ1-3; 8 bases map to TRBD1. J gave up 0 bases and V 0 bases, and 2 bases lay outside the gene matches. There are 16 residues in the CDR3. Germline V lookup: CDR1 SGHRS, CDR2 YFSETQ. This CDR3 is CASSLGTGYSGNTIYF. The DNA of the CDR3 is TGCGCCAGCAGCTTGGGGACAGGGTACTCTGGAAACACCATATATTTT.

In its sample, this clonotype was seen many times. A read error may account for a junction end that differs from germline. The gene calls are TRBV5-1 and TRBJ2-1; D is perhaps TRBD2 (6 bases). The CDR3 spans 15 residues. Germline V gene data show CDR1 as SGHRS and CDR2 as YFSETQ. The CDR3 spells CASSFGGSSYNEQFF. The CDR3 coding sequence is TGTGCCAGCAGTTTTGGGGGGAGCTCCTACAATGAGCAGTTCTTC.

This clonotype has a handful of counts. This chain connects TRBV25-1 to TRBJ2-7; 10 bases are shared with TRBD1. V was clipped by 4 bases and J by 3 bases; unmatched bases: 6. The CDR3 runs 15 residues. Per the germline V gene, CDR1 is MGHDK and CDR2 is SYGVNS. CDR3 region: CASSGDRGRNYEQYF. CDR3 nucleotides: TGTGCCAGCAGTGGGGACAGGGGTCGGAACTACGAGCAGTACTTC.

The gene calls are TRBV4-1 and TRBJ1-5; the match to TRBD1 covers 7 bases. The CDR3 totals 16 residues. Germline lookup yields CDR1 MGHRA and CDR2 YSYEKL. With V trimmed by 1 base and J by 4 bases, 7 bases remained unmatched. The CDR3 loop reads CASSQGSGGDNQPQHF. Written as DNA, the CDR3 is TGCGCCAGCAGCCAAGGGTCAGGGGGGGATAATCAGCCCCAGCATTTT.

This clonotype was detected only a few times. The chain employs TRBV24-1 and TRBJ2-2; possibly TRBD1 for D (6 bases). Trimming pared 2 bases from V and 3 bases from J, leaving 12 bases between. In germline, CDR1 is KGHDR, CDR2 SFDVKD. CDR3 length: 16 residues. CDR3 sequence reads: CATSDSSDSDTGELFF. In DNA, the CDR3 is TGTGCCACCAGTGATTCCTCGGACAGTGACACCGGGGAGCTGTTTTTT.